This T cell receptor beta chain was sequenced in a study of vaccination and CD4 T cells after COVID-19. Study-wide context: The cells in question were stimulated using overlapping spike peptides derived from SARS-CoV-2, HCoV-NL63, HCoV-OC43 and HCoV-229E.

With the Oncomine TCR Beta short-read assay, DNA from cultured CD4+ T cells was sequenced. TCRdb re-called the PCR reads through MiXCR, storing one row per CDR3 protein. This table holds over 10,000 distinct CDR3 sequences, roughly 60% found once. The ends were cut back, 5 bases at V and 0 bases at J, with 10 bases in the middle. The length of the CDR3 is 13 residues. In germline, CDR1 is SQVTM, CDR2 ANQGSEA. Of note for this clonotype: The antigen is unknown.

Treatment of the sample: roughly ten-day PBMC culture with coronavirus spike peptide pools or control peptides (ViraFEST assay). The clonotype was recovered from a human donor who had recovered from COVID-19. This chain connects TRBV29-1 to TRBJ1-1; tentative D call: TRBD1 (6 bases). Sequences were obtained from CD4+ T cells from blood, cultured in vitro. The CDR3 sequence: CSVTTGLNTEAFF. DNA of the CDR3: TGCAGCGTTACAACAGGGTTGAACACTGAAGCTTTCTTT.